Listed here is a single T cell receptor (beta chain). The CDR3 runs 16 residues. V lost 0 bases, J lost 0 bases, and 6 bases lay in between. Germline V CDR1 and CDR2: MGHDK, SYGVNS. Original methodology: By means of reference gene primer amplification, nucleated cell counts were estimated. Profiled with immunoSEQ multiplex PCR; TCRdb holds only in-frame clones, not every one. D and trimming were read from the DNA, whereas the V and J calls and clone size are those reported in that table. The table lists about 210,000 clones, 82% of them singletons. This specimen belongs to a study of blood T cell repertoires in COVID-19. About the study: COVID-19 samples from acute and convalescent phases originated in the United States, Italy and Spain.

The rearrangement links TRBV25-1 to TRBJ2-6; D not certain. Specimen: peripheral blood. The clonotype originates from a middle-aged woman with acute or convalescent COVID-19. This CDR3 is CASSEYSVSGANVLTF. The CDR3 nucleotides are TGTGCCAGCAGTGAATACTCGGTCTCTGGGGCCAACGTCCTGACTTTC.